This record looks at one TCR beta chain sequence and its context. No antigen is known for it. No much larger clone is present one base from it, and per-base qualities are unavailable. Taken with the paper, the label for treatment or condition translates to: high-dose cyclophosphamide on days +3 and +4 as single-agent GVHD prophylaxis. PTCy patients received busulfan and fludarabine conditioning, a related or unrelated marrow graft, and cyclophosphamide on days +3 and +4. The PTCy-treated patients were drawn from a prospective, multi-institutional clinical trial. Mononuclear cells from peripheral blood and bone marrow were separated by Ficoll-Hypaque density centrifugation and then cryopreserved. This specimen belongs to a study of T cells after posttransplantation cyclophosphamide listed by TCRdb under 2016. Study-level background: Using TRB sequencing, the study followed how the T cell repertoire reconstituted after myeloablative bone marrow transplantation in which posttransplantation cyclophosphamide served as GVHD prophylaxis. Public TRB sequences were searched against a database of over 3,000 sequences associated with responses to pathogens, tumor antigens, self-antigens and alloantigens. Samples from under 40 PTCy-treated patients, along with samples from 15 to 20 of their related bone marrow donors, underwent antigen receptor sequencing. Because TRA and TRB clonality correlated tightly in several samples, later TCR analyses were limited to TRB. Blood from all 30 or so PTCy patients with 1-year posttransplant specimens was subjected to TRB sequencing. TRB sequencing was also done on up to 3 additional blood samples from 2 to 5.2 years after transplant in 3 patients, and on pretransplant blood from 4 patients.

The paper's findings and limits, for the study overall: Across under 50 patients, recipient CMV seropositivity and CMV reactivation were highly associated with TRB clonality; PTCy diversity was similar to CNI/methotrexate controls. The TRB repertoires of T cells infiltrating skin or the GI tract showed only limited overlap with the TRB repertoires found in blood. At 1-2 months, donor-recipient similarity was low but rose over the first year, and the later blood repertoires were often dominated by donor CD8+ memory clones.

Genomic DNA was the input for TRB sequencing, which was run either with the immunoSEQ assay at survey resolution or with the hsTCRB kit. In the authors' own workflow: The immunoSEQ software handled initial read processing, and the LymphoSeq R package was used for repertoire analyses. Clonality was computed as 1 minus normalized Shannon entropy; Gini coefficient was also calculated for each TRB dataset. Phenotypes of unsorted samples were inferred by mapping TRB sequences from sorted subsets of the recipient or donor onto the same recipient's unsorted samples. The source is immuneACCESS, and TCRdb retained only in-frame sequences with V and J called. Part of the clones is not carried over; for the studies checked, unresolved V genes explain less than half of this, and the remainder is unexplained. V and J calls and clone size come straight from that table; D and trimming were deduced from the DNA. The sample yields 7,500 to 10,000 clones; about four fifths were counted once. Jointly, the top ten make up 15% of the sample.

The CDR3, from cysteine to phenylalanine, totals 16 residues. Here the CDR3 DNA is all that survives: 48 bases in frame from base 1. As encoded in the germline V gene, CDR1 is MDHEN while CDR2 is SYDVKM. V is pruned by 5 bases and J by 0 bases, leaving 7 bases of the junction without a gene match. The sample here was PBMCs, taken 1,800 to 2,000 days after a stem cell transplant with posttransplant cyclophosphamide. The rearrangement combines TRBV28 with TRBJ1-3; 7 of the junction bases match TRBD1. The sequence derives from a female patient aged 35-55 years who received an allogeneic stem cell transplant from a related donor, was CMV-positive, and had no GVHD. Some T cells may have been brought in with the graft after a transplant. The encoded CDR3 is CASSPLQGSSGNTIYF. The DNA sequence is given as TGTGCCAGCAGTCCCCTACAGGGGAGCTCTGGAAACACCATATATTTT.